What follows are 24 T cell receptor beta chains derived from one specimen sequenced in a study of cytomegalovirus exposure and HLA in healthy donors. The PCR was carried out with 60 Vbeta primers and 13 Jbeta primers. Assay: immunoSEQ multiplex PCR; the TCRdb copy retains only in-frame clones and omits some. Among roughly 190,000 clones listed, around a tenth were seen once. Specimen: PBMCs. The receptors stem from a woman aged 30 to 39 in good health and CMV-seropositive.

Note on this clone: A read error may produce the germline difference seen at one junction end. The chain has TRBV10-3 and TRBJ2-5; the match to TRBD2 covers 14 bases. This CDR3 is built from 15 residues. CDR1 is ENHRY and CDR2 is SYGVKD in the germline V gene. CDR3 loop: CAINEGLAGEETQYF. The CDR3, as DNA: TGTGCCATCAATGAGGGACTAGCGGGAGAAGAGACCCAGTACTTC.

V gene TRBV7-9 combines with J gene TRBJ1-2; the match to TRBD1 covers 7 bases. V shed 5 bases and J 1 base; nucleotides not matched to a gene: 7. Germline V gene data show CDR1 as SEHNR and CDR2 as FQNEAQ (reference sequence). CDR3 length: 15 amino acids. The chain's CDR3 is CASSGRTGDNYGYTF. CDR3 coding DNA: TGTGCCAGCAGCGGACGGACAGGTGATAACTATGGCTACACCTTC.

This clone was counted between two and nine times. The rearrangement uses TRBV7-8 and TRBJ2-5; a possible D gene is TRBD2 (5 bases). CDR1 and CDR2 (germline): SGHVS, FQNEAQ. Trimming stripped 10 bases from V and 1 base from J, with 19 bases between. This CDR3 is built from 15 residues. The DNA for the CDR3 is TGTGCCATCCATGCTTTGGGCGGGCCCCAAGAGACCCAGTACTTC. Its translation is CAIHALGGPQETQYF.

The DNA for the CDR3 is TGTGCCAGCAGCTTCGTCCCTAGCGGGGGGGCGGAGTTCTTC. Encoded protein: CASSFVPSGGAEFF. The chain couples TRBV5-6 to TRBJ2-1; 12 bases line up with TRBD2. This CDR3 is built from 14 residues. From germline, CDR1 is SGHDT and CDR2 YYEEEE. Trimming removed 2 bases from V and 14 bases from J; junction bases left unmatched: 8.

The rearrangement links TRBV11-2 to TRBJ2-7; D possibly corresponds to TRBD1 (5 bases). The V end lost 5 bases, the J end lost 1 base, and 12 bases lay between the germline ends. The CDR3 contains 14 residues. Looked up from germline, CDR1 is SGHAT and CDR2 is FQNNGV. As DNA, the CDR3 is TGTGCCAGCAGCCGACGACAGCTATCCTACGAGCAGTACTTC. It is translated as CASSRRQLSYEQYF. Complete variable domain (other parts from reference TRBV11-2 and TRBJ2-7): EAGVAQSPRYKIIEKRQSVAFWCNPISGHATLYWYQQILGQGPKLLIQFQNNGVVDDSQLPKDRFSAERLKGVDSTLKIQPAKLEDSAVYLCASSRRQLSYEQYFGPGTRLTVT.

V and J are TRBV21-1 and TRBJ1-2; TRBD1 is the table's D call, not checked against the DNA. TRBV21-1 is a listed pseudogene. The CDR3 is 15 amino acids. In DNA, the CDR3 is TGTGCCAGCAGAATGCAGGGGGCGGGGAAGGATGGCTACACCTTC. This gives the protein CASRMQGAGKDGYTF.

This clone has just a few counts. The chain has TRBV6-4 and TRBJ1-1, with TRBD1 identical over 8 bases. The CDR3 is 13 residues long. Germline V gene lookup returns CDR1 MRHNA and CDR2 SNTAGT. Trimming took 5 bases from V and 5 from J; bases not matched to a gene: 4. CDR3 in amino acids: CASSLYRGTEAFF. In nucleotides, the CDR3 is TGTGCCAGCAGTTTATACAGGGGGACTGAAGCTTTCTTT.

The sample holds a few counts of this clone. CDR3 sequence (DNA): TGTGCCAGCAGGGGACCGGGACAGCATTTGGGCTACACCTTC. It is translated as CASRGPGQHLGYTF. The chain uses TRBV6-1 and TRBJ1-2; TRBD1 agrees at 7 bases. CDR1 is MNHNS and CDR2 is SASEGT in the germline V gene. This CDR3 is 14 amino acids long. Trimming removed 6 bases from V and 8 bases from J; junction bases left unmatched: 12.

The J gene is TRBJ2-1, the V gene TRBV7-2, with D possibly matching TRBD2 (6 bases). The V end lost 3 bases, the J end lost 15 bases, and 24 bases lay between the germline ends. CDR3 size: 15 residues. Germline V gene lookup returns CDR1 SGHTA and CDR2 FQGNSA. CDR3 nucleotides: TGTGCCAGCAGCTTTGGGCCGGGACCCGGGAGTGGGGGGTTCTTC. Protein: CASSFGPGPGSGGFF.

This clone appeared a few times. This chain joins TRBV18 and TRBJ2-7; possibly TRBD2 for D (5 bases). Germline-derived CDR1 and CDR2 are KGHSH and LQKENI. V was pared by 3 bases and J by 7 bases, with 16 bases between. The CDR3 extends over 14 amino acids. In nucleotides, the CDR3 is TGTGCCAGCTCACCGGTAAGCGGAGGCTGGGAGCAGTACTTC. Translation gives CASSPVSGGWEQYF.

This clone was observed a handful of times. The rearrangement uses TRBV29-1 and TRBJ2-1, with D maybe TRBD2 (6 bases). Trimming took 5 bases from V and 8 from J, leaving 22 bases between them. CDR1 and CDR2 from the germline V gene are SQVTM and ANQGSEA. The CDR3 totals 15 residues. The CDR3 DNA sequence: TGCAGCGTTCTCAACCCCCTGACTAGTCAGGATGAGCAGTTCTTC. It specifies CSVLNPLTSQDEQFF.

This clone was counted between two and nine times. The chain uses TRBV7-9 and TRBJ2-7, with D possibly matching TRBD2 (6 bases). The CDR3 totals 15 residues. Germline-derived CDR1 and CDR2 are SEHNR and FQNEAQ (reference sequence). V lost 1 base to trimming and J lost 7 bases, with 17 bases between them. The CDR3 region has the DNA TGTGCCAGCAGCTTAGGTGAGACACCTCGGGAGGAGCAGTACTTC. It yields the protein CASSLGETPREEQYF. The whole variable domain, remainder taken from reference TRBV7-9 and TRBJ2-7, is DTGVSQNPRHKITKRGQNVTFRCDPISEHNRLYWYRQTLGQGPEFLTYFQNEAQLEKSRLLSDRFSAERPKGSFSTLEIQRTEQGDSAMYLCASSLGETPREEQYFGPGTRLTVT.

This clone has only a few counts. The chain carries TRBV7-7 and TRBJ2-7; D is ambiguous. Deletions cut 2 bases from V and 3 bases from J, with 8 bases between. The length of the CDR3 is 13 residues. The germline V gene encodes CDR1 SSHAT and CDR2 FNYEAQ (reference sequence). CDR3 region: CASSLSLVYEQYF. The DNA of the CDR3 is TGTGCCAGCAGCTTATCACTTGTCTACGAGCAGTACTTC.

V usage is TRBV5-6 and J usage is TRBJ2-7; TRBD2 agrees at 8 bases. The CDR3 contains 16 residues. V lost 0 bases to trimming and J lost 0 bases; unmatched junction nucleotides: 5. CDR1 and CDR2 (germline): SGHDT, YYEEEE. In nucleotides, the CDR3 is TGTGCCAGCAGCTTGGTAGTGACTAGCGTCTCCTACGAGCAGTACTTC. The encoded protein is CASSLVVTSVSYEQYF. The full variable domain, completed using reference TRBV5-6 and TRBJ2-7, is DAGVTQSPTHLIKTRGQQVTLRCSPKSGHDTVSWYQQALGQGPQFIFQYYEEEERQRGNFPDRFSGHQFPNYSSELNVNALLLGDSALYLCASSLVVTSVSYEQYFGPGTRLTVT.

The DNA of the CDR3 is TGTGCCAGCAGACTAGGGGGCGCGAGGACCGGGGAGCTGTTTTTT. Protein: CASRLGGARTGELFF. The gene calls are TRBV7-9 and TRBJ2-2; the match to TRBD1 covers 7 bases. The CDR3 is 15 amino acids. Germline CDR1 is SEHNR and CDR2 is FQNEAQ (reference sequence). Germline trimming cut 6 bases from V and 5 bases from J; bases unmatched to any gene: 9.

This clone was observed a few times. This chain joins TRBV15 and TRBJ2-3, with TRBD2 matching over 8 bases. Germline CDR1 and CDR2: LNHNV and YYDKDF (reference sequence). The trim removed 1 base at V and 0 bases at J, leaving 6 bases unmatched. The CDR3 runs to 17 residues. CDR3 DNA sequence: TGTGCCACCAGCAGAGTTGGCGGGAGGCTTAGCACAGATACGCAGTATTTT. Its protein is CATSRVGGRLSTDTQYF.

CDR3 sequence reads: CASSHRLAVYNEQFF. CDR3 coding DNA: TGTGCCAGCAGCCACCGACTAGCGGTCTACAATGAGCAGTTCTTC. The J gene is TRBJ2-1, the V gene TRBV4-2, with 9 bases that match TRBD2. Germline V lookup: CDR1 LGHNA, CDR2 YNFKEQ. This CDR3 spans 15 amino acids. J gave up 3 bases and V 3 bases, and 3 bases lay outside the gene matches.

This clone has more than one count but fewer than ten. The chain uses TRBV2 and TRBJ2-7; tentative D call: TRBD1 (5 bases). The CDR3 length is 15 residues. Trimming cost V 3 bases and J 6 bases, with 18 bases left between them. Germline V gives CDR1 SNHLY, CDR2 FYNNEI. Here the CDR3 DNA reads TGTGCCAGCAGTGATGGCCTCCAGGGTATGGGCGAGCAGTACTTC. Its translation: CASSDGLQGMGEQYF.

Here the CDR3 DNA reads TGTGCCAGCAGCTCCCAGTATGGAGCCAAAAACATTCAGTACTTC. The encoded protein is CASSSQYGAKNIQYF. V gene TRBV11-2 combines with J gene TRBJ2-4; D gene unclear. This CDR3 has 15 residues. CDR1 SGHAT and CDR2 FQNNGV come from the germline V gene. Deletions cut 4 bases from V and 0 bases from J, with 10 bases between.

This clone was seen more than once but under ten times. The V call is TRBV19, the J call TRBJ2-5; TRBD1 matches 12 bases. V was pared by 7 bases and J by 5 bases, with 8 bases of the junction left unmatched. CDR1 and CDR2 (germline): LNHDA, SQIVND (reference sequence). CDR3 length equals 15 residues. CDR3 in amino acids: CASTTGTGGTETQYF. In DNA form, the CDR3 reads TGTGCCAGTACCACTGGGACAGGGGGCACTGAGACCCAGTACTTC.

The J gene is TRBJ1-2, the V gene TRBV6-5; D unresolved. The V end was cut by 0 bases, the J end by 3 bases, with 8 bases between. The CDR3 length is 14 residues. Germline-derived CDR1 and CDR2 are MNHEY and SVGAGI. CDR3 loop: CASSYSGRYYGYTF. The CDR3 DNA is TGTGCCAGCAGTTACTCGGGCCGGTACTATGGCTACACCTTC.

This clone was recorded a few times. V usage is TRBV4-2 and J usage is TRBJ2-3, with 8 nucleotides matching TRBD1. The germline V gene has CDR1 LGHNA and CDR2 YNFKEQ. This CDR3 has 18 residues. V lost 2 bases to trimming and J lost 1 base; unmatched junction nucleotides: 11. The CDR3: CASSQLLRDRWGTDTQYF. In nucleotides, the CDR3 is TGTGCCAGCAGCCAACTACTACGGGACAGGTGGGGCACAGATACGCAGTATTTT.

This clone was detected a few times. The chain carries TRBV19 and TRBJ1-4, with a tentative D call TRBD1 (5 bases). This CDR3 region has 14 residues. V lost 5 bases and J lost 5, with 12 bases in between. Germline CDR1 LNHDA, CDR2 SQIVND (reference sequence). The CDR3 is CASSLYGGNEKLFF. CDR3 nucleotides: TGTGCCAGTAGTCTATACGGGGGGAATGAAAAACTGTTTTTT.

This clone was counted only a few times. This chain connects TRBV9 to TRBJ2-3; TRBD1 aligns across 10 bases. V was clipped by 3 bases and J by 6 bases; unmatched bases: 10. Germline CDR1 reads SGDLS; CDR2 reads YYNGEE. The CDR3 has 16 residues. The DNA for the CDR3 is TGTGCCAGCAGCGCTGAGTGGACAGGGGGTCGGGATACGCAGTATTTT. Amino acids: CASSAEWTGGRDTQYF.